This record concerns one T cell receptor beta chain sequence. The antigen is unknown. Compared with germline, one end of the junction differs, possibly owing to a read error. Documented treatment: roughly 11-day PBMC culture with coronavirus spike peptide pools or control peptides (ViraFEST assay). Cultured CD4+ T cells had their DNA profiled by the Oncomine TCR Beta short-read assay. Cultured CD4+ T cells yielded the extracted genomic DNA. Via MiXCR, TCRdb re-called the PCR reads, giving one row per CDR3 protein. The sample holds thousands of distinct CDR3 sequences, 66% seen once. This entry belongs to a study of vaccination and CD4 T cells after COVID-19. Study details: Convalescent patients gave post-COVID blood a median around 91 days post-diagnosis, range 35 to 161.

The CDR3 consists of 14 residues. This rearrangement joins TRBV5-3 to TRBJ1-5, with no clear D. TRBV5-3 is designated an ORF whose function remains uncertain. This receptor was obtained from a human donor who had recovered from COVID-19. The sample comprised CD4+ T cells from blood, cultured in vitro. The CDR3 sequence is CASSFMGDDQPQHF. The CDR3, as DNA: TGTGCCAGCAGCTTTATGGGAGATGATCAGCCCCAGCATTTT.